Shown below are 9 T cell receptor beta chains from a single sample sequenced in a study of cytomegalovirus exposure and HLA in healthy donors. Primers for the PCR totalled 60 Vbeta and 13 Jbeta. Clones were sequenced by immunoSEQ multiplex PCR, and TCRdb holds only the in-frame ones, with some missing. The repertoire has 100,000 to 150,000 clones, less than 85% of them found once; the top ten carry around 15%. The sequenced sample was PBMCs. The source is a man aged 50 to 59 in good health and CMV-seropositive.

The chain combines TRBV6-1 with TRBJ1-2; 7 bases match TRBD1. CDR1 and CDR2 from the germline V gene are MNHNS and SASEGT. This CDR3 contains 17 residues. Germline trimming cut 2 bases from V and 2 bases from J; bases unmatched to any gene: 11. DNA of the CDR3: TGTGCCAGCAGTGAATTCCAGGGGGTGGAATTGAACTATGGCTACACCTTC. Amino acids: CASSEFQGVELNYGYTF.

The V call is TRBV5-1, the J call TRBJ2-1; 7 nucleotides agree with TRBD2. V dropped 6 bases and J dropped 12; count of bases not matched to a gene: 12. Looked up from germline, CDR1 is SGHRS and CDR2 is YFSETQ. The CDR3 extends over 13 amino acids. The CDR3 reads CASTPSLRETQFF. The CDR3 region has the DNA TGCGCCAGCACCCCCTCTTTGCGGGAGACGCAGTTCTTC. Combining the CDR3 with reference TRBV5-1 and TRBJ2-1 gives the whole variable domain KAGVTQTPRYLIKTRGQQVTLSCSPISGHRSVSWYQQTPGQGLQFLFEYFSETQRNKGNFPGRFSGRQFSNSRSEMNVSTLELGDSALYLCASTPSLRETQFFGPGTRLTVL.

The chain carries TRBV2 and TRBJ2-7, with 11 bases matching TRBD2. The CDR3 is 15 amino acids. The germline gives CDR1 SNHLY, CDR2 FYNNEI. V lost 5 bases, J lost 6 bases, and 9 bases stayed unmatched. CDR3 in amino acids: CASSPLAGGIGEQYF. CDR3 sequence (DNA): TGTGCCAGCAGTCCGCTAGCGGGAGGAATCGGCGAGCAGTACTTC.

In DNA, the CDR3 is TGTGCCAGCAGTGACGGACAGGTCCGCTATAATTCACCCCTCCACTTT. Protein sequence: CASSDGQVRYNSPLHF. V and J are TRBV6-1 and TRBJ1-6, with 7 bases aligning to TRBD1. CDR3 length: 16 amino acids. Losses at the gene ends were 3 bases for V and 3 bases for J; bases not matched to a gene: 5. CDR1 is MNHNS, CDR2 SASEGT, per germline.

The rearrangement uses TRBV29-1 and TRBJ1-1, with 10 bases that match TRBD1. Germline CDR1 reads SQVTM; CDR2 reads ANQGSEA. J gave up 4 bases and V 6 bases, and 2 bases lay outside the gene matches. The CDR3 has 12 amino acids. CDR3 sequence (DNA): TGCAGCGTCCGGACAGGGGGCACTGAAGCTTTCTTT. This sequence encodes CSVRTGGTEAFF.

The V gene is TRBV28, the J gene TRBJ2-1; 7 bases are shared with TRBD2. The germline V gene encodes CDR1 MDHEN and CDR2 SYDVKM. V shed 5 bases, J shed 9 bases, and the junction held 10 bases outside the gene matches. There are 14 residues in the CDR3. CDR3 sequence reads: CASSAAGLVAEQFF. CDR3 DNA sequence: TGTGCCAGCAGTGCTGCTGGACTAGTAGCTGAGCAGTTCTTC.

This chain uses TRBV7-9 with TRBJ1-2; D unresolved. Looked up from germline, CDR1 is SEHNR and CDR2 is FQNEAQ (reference sequence). The CDR3 contains 15 residues. With 1 base removed from V and 2 bases from J, the gap between germline ends came to 11 bases. As DNA, the CDR3 is TGTGCCAGCAGCTTAGAAGGTGGGCGCAACTATGGCTACACCTTC. This codes for CASSLEGGRNYGYTF.

V usage is TRBV15 and J usage is TRBJ2-3, with no clear D. The V gene's germline CDR1 is LNHNV and CDR2 YYDKDF (reference sequence). The V and J ends lost 5 bases and 5 bases respectively, with 8 bases between them. CDR3 length: 12 residues. The CDR3 nucleotides are TGTGCCACCAGCGATCGAGGAGATACGCAGTATTTT. Translated: CATSDRGDTQYF.

The chain links TRBV7-9 to TRBJ1-4, with D unclear. Trimming left V 3 bases short and J 8 bases short, with 13 bases between. Germline CDR1 SEHNR, CDR2 FQNEAQ (reference sequence). There are 14 residues in the CDR3. The CDR3: CASSLTLSPEKLFF. CDR3 nucleotide sequence: TGTGCCAGCAGCTTGACATTATCCCCAGAAAAACTGTTTTTT.